This T cell receptor beta chain was sequenced for a study of vaccination effects on CD4 cells after COVID-19. After expansion with viral peptide pools in the ViraFEST assay, antigen-specific CD4+ T cells were sequenced. CD4+ T cell isolation took place after nine to eleven days of culture. Testing of the vaccine recipients showed negative nucleocapsid antibodies and no prior SARS-CoV-2 infection. Sequenced by immunoSEQ multiplex PCR; TCRdb stores in-frame clones only, minus some. The sample comprises around 60,000 clones, around 77% of which are singletons, and 2.5% to 3% rests with the top ten. Germline values: CDR1 LNHDA, CDR2 SQIVND (reference sequence). This CDR3 is built from 14 residues. Trimming pared 0 bases from V and 6 bases from J, leaving 8 bases between. Concerning this clone itself: Its specificity is unknown.

This specimen was CD4+ T cells from PBMCs cultured with HCoV-NL63 spike peptides, taken before COVID-19 vaccination. The rearrangement uses TRBV19 and TRBJ1-4; a possible D gene is TRBD1 (5 bases). The TCR originated in a human donor who received a COVID-19 vaccine. The CDR3 reads CASSIDRADEKLFF. In DNA form, the CDR3 reads TGTGCCAGTAGTATAGACAGGGCCGATGAAAAACTGTTTTTT.